The next 13 T cell receptor beta chains were all read from a single sample in a study of cytomegalovirus exposure and HLA in healthy donors. Sequenced by immunoSEQ multiplex PCR; TCRdb stores in-frame clones only, minus some. The sample comprises 150,000 to 200,000 clones, about 90% of which are singletons, and 3% rests with the top ten. Sequenced sample: PBMCs. The receptors shown here come from a woman aged 18-29 years in good health and CMV-seropositive.

The chain couples TRBV30 to TRBJ2-5; D may be TRBD2 (5 bases). The CDR3 is made up of 15 amino acids. The germline V gene encodes CDR1 GTSNPN and CDR2 SVGIG (reference sequence). The V gene lost 2 bases and the J gene lost 4 bases, with 17 bases spanning the gap. The CDR3 is CAWSKQGGLGETQYF. The CDR3 DNA reads TGTGCCTGGAGTAAACAAGGAGGCCTGGGAGAGACCCAGTACTTC.

The CDR3 is CASSQDPGLAHNEQFF. For the CDR3, the DNA is TGTGCCAGCAGCCAAGATCCTGGGCTAGCCCACAATGAGCAGTTCTTC. The gene calls are TRBV4-2 and TRBJ2-1; perhaps TRBD2 as D (5 bases). Germline V gene sequence: CDR1 LGHNA, CDR2 YNFKEQ. The CDR3 totals 16 residues. Trimming cost V 0 bases and J 5 bases, with 14 bases left between them.

The chain combines TRBV7-3 with TRBJ2-1; 10 bases fit TRBD1. Germline CDR1 is SGHTA and CDR2 is FQGTGA. After removal of 5 bases from V and 8 bases from J, the junction contained 9 bases not matched to a gene. This CDR3 comprises 15 residues. The CDR3 sequence: CASSPDRGHGDEQFF. Here the CDR3 DNA reads TGTGCCAGCAGCCCTGACAGGGGGCATGGCGATGAGCAGTTCTTC.

CDR3 loop: CAWSPGYEAFF. In DNA form, the CDR3 reads TGTGCCTGGAGTCCAGGGTATGAAGCTTTCTTT. The chain joins TRBV30 to TRBJ1-1; possibly TRBD1 for D (5 bases). In germline, CDR1 is GTSNPN, CDR2 SVGIG (reference sequence). The CDR3 sequence is 11 residues long. V was clipped by 2 bases and J by 7 bases, with 8 bases between them.

The chain employs TRBV7-5 and TRBJ2-1; the D segment call TRBD2 is taken from the table without a DNA check. TRBV7-5 corresponds to a pseudogene. This CDR3 spans 13 amino acids. CDR3 region: CDSGLAGENEQFF. CDR3 in DNA: TGTGATTCGGGACTAGCGGGGGAGAATGAGCAGTTCTTC.

CDR3 nucleotide sequence: TGTGCCAGCAGTTCCCCTCCGGGACTAGCGGGAATGGGATCCTACAATGAGCAGTTCTTC. Amino acid sequence: CASSSPPGLAGMGSYNEQFF. The genes are TRBV28 and TRBJ2-1; 13 bases agree with TRBD2. V trimming: 4 bases; J trimming: 1 base; junction bases outside the gene matches: 13. The germline gives CDR1 MDHEN, CDR2 SYDVKM. This CDR3 comprises 20 residues.

J is TRBJ1-1 and V is TRBV7-3; D possibly corresponds to TRBD1 (6 bases). V shed 4 bases and J shed 2 bases, with 11 bases lying between them. CDR3 size: 14 residues. Germline V gene sequence: CDR1 SGHTA, CDR2 FQGTGA. The CDR3 sequence is CASSSQGPNTEAFF. DNA for the CDR3: TGTGCCAGCAGCTCACAGGGCCCTAACACTGAAGCTTTCTTT.

The CDR3, as DNA: TGTGCCAGCAGCCAAGACGACGGGGGGGCTACAGATACGCAGTATTTT. This gives the protein CASSQDDGGATDTQYF. This sequence joins TRBV4-2 and TRBJ2-3; 8 bases are a match to TRBD2. Germline CDR1 LGHNA, CDR2 YNFKEQ. J gave up 3 bases and V 0 bases, and 5 bases lay outside the gene matches. This CDR3 is 16 amino acids long.

The chain carries TRBV7-9 and TRBJ1-2; tentatively, D is TRBD1 (6 bases). The CDR3 loop spans 16 amino acids. CDR1 is SEHNR, CDR2 FQNEAQ, per germline (reference sequence). Deletions cut 5 bases from V and 7 bases from J, with 23 bases between. The CDR3 here is CASSPRTGRGYGGYTF. The CDR3 DNA reads TGTGCCAGCAGCCCGAGAACAGGGCGTGGTTATGGTGGCTACACCTTC.

This chain joins TRBV7-6 and TRBJ1-2, with unresolved D. The CDR3 is 15 amino acids. CDR1 and CDR2 from the germline V gene are SGHVS and FNYEAQ. V was clipped by 1 base and J by 0 bases, with 9 bases between them. CDR3 bases: TGTGCCAGCAGCTTAGGATCGGGAACTAACTATGGCTACACCTTC. Its protein is CASSLGSGTNYGYTF.

The rearrangement joins TRBV5-4 to TRBJ1-2; 8 bases match TRBD1. In germline, CDR1 is SGHNT, CDR2 YYREEE (reference sequence). The V gene end was trimmed by 5 bases and the J gene end by 2 bases; junction bases not matched to a gene: 11. The CDR3 is made up of 16 amino acids. CDR3 loop: CASSSGTGQKNYGYTF. The CDR3 DNA sequence: TGTGCCAGCAGTTCCGGGACAGGCCAAAAAAACTATGGCTACACCTTC.

The V gene is TRBV2, the J gene TRBJ2-7; TRBD2 aligns across 7 bases. In germline, CDR1 is SNHLY, CDR2 FYNNEI. The CDR3 runs to 13 residues. V shed 5 bases and J 6 bases; nucleotides not matched to a gene: 7. CDR3 in amino acids: CASSQTSEGEQYF. CDR3 nucleotide sequence: TGTGCCAGCAGTCAAACTAGCGAGGGCGAGCAGTACTTC.

Comment on this clone: In the same sample, other DNA sequences code for this CDR3. The rearrangement uses TRBV27 and TRBJ1-5; D is uncertain. Germline V gene lookup returns CDR1 MNHEY and CDR2 SMNVEV (reference sequence). CDR3 size: 14 residues. V dropped 3 bases and J dropped 2 bases, with 8 bases sitting between them. The CDR3 is CASSFGGRNQPQHF. The CDR3 DNA is TGTGCCAGCAGTTTTGGAGGACGCAATCAGCCCCAGCATTTT.